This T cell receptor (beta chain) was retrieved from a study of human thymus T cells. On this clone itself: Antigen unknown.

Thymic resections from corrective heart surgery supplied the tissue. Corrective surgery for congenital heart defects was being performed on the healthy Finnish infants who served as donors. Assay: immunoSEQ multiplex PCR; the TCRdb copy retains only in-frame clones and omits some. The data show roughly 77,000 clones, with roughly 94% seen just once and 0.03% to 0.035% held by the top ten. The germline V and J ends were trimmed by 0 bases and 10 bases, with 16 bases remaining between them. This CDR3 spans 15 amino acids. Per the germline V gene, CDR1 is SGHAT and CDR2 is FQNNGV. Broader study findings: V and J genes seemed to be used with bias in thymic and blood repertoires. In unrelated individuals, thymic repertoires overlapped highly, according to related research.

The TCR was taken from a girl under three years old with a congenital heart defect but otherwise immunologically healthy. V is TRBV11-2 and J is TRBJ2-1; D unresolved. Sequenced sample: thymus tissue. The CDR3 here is CASSLDPEAAFEQFF. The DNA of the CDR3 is TGTGCCAGCAGCTTAGATCCGGAAGCAGCATTCGAGCAGTTCTTC. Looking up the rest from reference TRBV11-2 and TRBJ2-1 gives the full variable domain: EAGVAQSPRYKIIEKRQSVAFWCNPISGHATLYWYQQILGQGPKLLIQFQNNGVVDDSQLPKDRFSAERLKGVDSTLKIQPAKLEDSAVYLCASSLDPEAAFEQFFGPGTRLTVL.